Each of the 10 T cell receptor beta chains below was sequenced from the same sample in a study of OX40 agonist ivuxolimab in advanced cancers. Sequencing was performed with immunoSEQ multiplex PCR; in TCRdb, only in-frame clones are kept and a portion is missing. The table includes approximately 24,000 clones, 75% to 90% detected once. The sequencing here drew on CD4+ or CD8+ T cells sorted from blood, taken in a trial of the OX40 agonist ivuxolimab. These receptors all stem from an adult with an advanced solid tumor such as melanoma, head and neck, liver or kidney cancer.

The chain carries TRBV7-8 and TRBJ2-3; TRBD1 matches 7 bases. Germline V CDR1 and CDR2: SGHVS, FQNEAQ. There are 13 residues in the CDR3. With 7 bases clipped from V and 6 bases from J, the junction kept 7 bases outside the gene matches. The chain's CDR3 is CASTAGGPDTQYF. The CDR3 DNA sequence: TGTGCCAGCACTGCAGGGGGTCCCGATACGCAGTATTTT.

The rearrangement joins TRBV6-5 to TRBJ1-6; no reliable D call. The germline CDR1 and CDR2 sequences are MNHEY and SVGAGI. The CDR3 length is 13 residues. V was cut by 6 bases and J by 8 bases, with 11 bases left in between. CDR3: CASSQSRDSPLHF. CDR3 sequence (DNA): TGTGCCAGCAGCCAGAGTAGGGATTCACCCCTCCACTTT.

V is TRBV27 and J is TRBJ2-1, with 9 bases lining up with TRBD2. CDR3 length: 15 residues. Germline V gene lookup returns CDR1 MNHEY and CDR2 SMNVEV (reference sequence). Trimming at V came to 6 bases and at J to 8 bases, leaving 11 bases not matched to a gene. The CDR3 DNA reads TGTGCCAGCAGAGCTCTAGCGGGAAATAACGATGAGCAGTTCTTC. It translates to CASRALAGNNDEQFF.

V usage is TRBV19 and J usage is TRBJ2-5; D call uncertain. From germline, CDR1 is LNHDA and CDR2 SQIVND (reference sequence). V was clipped by 3 bases and J by 11 bases, with 19 bases between them. This CDR3 has 14 residues. The CDR3 spells CASSISYSPVEQYF. The CDR3 DNA reads as TGTGCCAGTAGTATTAGCTATAGTCCTGTAGAGCAGTACTTC.

The gene calls are TRBV5-1 and TRBJ2-2; D unclear. Looked up from germline, CDR1 is SGHRS and CDR2 is YFSETQ. The CDR3 spans 15 residues. V was trimmed by 2 bases and J by 0 bases, leaving 8 bases between them. The CDR3 sequence is CASSLRFSNTGELFF. In DNA, the CDR3 is TGCGCCAGCAGCTTAAGGTTCTCGAACACCGGGGAGCTGTTTTTT.

This chain joins TRBV27 and TRBJ2-7, with 9 nucleotides matching TRBD1. CDR1 is MNHEY, CDR2 SMNVEV, per germline (reference sequence). This CDR3 region has 19 residues. Trimming at V came to 5 bases and at J to 6 bases, leaving 23 bases not matched to a gene. The CDR3 loop is CASSLVTGGRTGRELEQYF. DNA for the CDR3: TGTGCCAGCAGTCTGGTAACAGGGGGCCGGACAGGAAGGGAGCTCGAGCAGTACTTC.

CDR3 region: CASSTRDPYEQYF. CDR3 sequence (DNA): TGTGCCAGCAGCACACGGGACCCCTACGAGCAGTACTTC. The chain uses TRBV7-2 and TRBJ2-7; D is tentatively TRBD1 or TRBD2 (5 bases each). CDR3 length equals 13 residues. Looked up from germline, CDR1 is SGHTA and CDR2 is FQGNSA. V gave up 5 bases and J gave up 2 bases, with 10 bases separating them.

J is TRBJ1-2 and V is TRBV6-5; D remains ambiguous. Germline V gene sequence: CDR1 MNHEY, CDR2 SVGAGI. The CDR3 runs 11 residues. V was cut by 6 bases and J by 7 bases, with 9 bases left in between. The CDR3 loop is CASRAMSGYTF. The CDR3 DNA sequence: TGTGCCAGCAGGGCTATGAGTGGCTACACCTTC.

The chain recombines TRBV10-2 with TRBJ2-3; 7 nucleotides match TRBD2. CDR1 is WSHSY, CDR2 SAAADI, per germline. This CDR3 spans 14 amino acids. V dropped 2 bases and J dropped 2; count of bases not matched to a gene: 1. The CDR3, as DNA: TGCGCCAGCAGTGAGAGGGACTACACAGATACGCAGTATTTT. Its translation is CASSERDYTDTQYF.

The genes are TRBV18 and TRBJ2-2; D possibly corresponds to TRBD2 (5 bases). This CDR3 has 16 residues. CDR1 is KGHSH, CDR2 LQKENI, per germline. Trimming pared 1 base from V and 1 base from J, leaving 10 bases between. This CDR3 is CASSPQPSRNTGELFF. In DNA form, the CDR3 reads TGTGCCAGCTCACCACAGCCTAGCCGGAACACCGGGGAGCTGTTTTTT. Using reference TRBV18 and TRBJ2-2 for the parts outside the CDR3, the full variable domain is NAGVMQNPRHLVRRRGQEARLRCSPMKGHSHVYWYRQLPEEGLKFMVYLQKENIIDESGMPKERFSAEFPKEGPSILRIQQVVRGDSAAYFCASSPQPSRNTGELFFGEGSRLTVL.